This record covers a single T cell receptor (beta chain). The data were obtained in a study of blood T cell repertoires in COVID-19. Germline CDR1 SGHKS, CDR2 YYEKEE (reference sequence). There are 14 residues in the CDR3. V shed 0 bases and J shed 6 bases, with 12 bases lying between them. This table comes from immunoSEQ multiplex PCR, and its TCRdb copy is limited to in-frame clones, with some not included. The repertoire consists of 80,000 to 130,000 clones, with approximately 90% occurring once and the leading ten covering more than 0.85%. This rearrangement joins TRBV5-5 to TRBJ1-1; D is undetermined. The sequenced sample was peripheral blood. This TCR came from a man in his sixties with acute or convalescent COVID-19. CDR3 nucleotides: TGTGCCAGCAGCTTGGAAGGGTGGAGGGCTGAAGCTTTCTTT. This sequence encodes CASSLEGWRAEAFF.